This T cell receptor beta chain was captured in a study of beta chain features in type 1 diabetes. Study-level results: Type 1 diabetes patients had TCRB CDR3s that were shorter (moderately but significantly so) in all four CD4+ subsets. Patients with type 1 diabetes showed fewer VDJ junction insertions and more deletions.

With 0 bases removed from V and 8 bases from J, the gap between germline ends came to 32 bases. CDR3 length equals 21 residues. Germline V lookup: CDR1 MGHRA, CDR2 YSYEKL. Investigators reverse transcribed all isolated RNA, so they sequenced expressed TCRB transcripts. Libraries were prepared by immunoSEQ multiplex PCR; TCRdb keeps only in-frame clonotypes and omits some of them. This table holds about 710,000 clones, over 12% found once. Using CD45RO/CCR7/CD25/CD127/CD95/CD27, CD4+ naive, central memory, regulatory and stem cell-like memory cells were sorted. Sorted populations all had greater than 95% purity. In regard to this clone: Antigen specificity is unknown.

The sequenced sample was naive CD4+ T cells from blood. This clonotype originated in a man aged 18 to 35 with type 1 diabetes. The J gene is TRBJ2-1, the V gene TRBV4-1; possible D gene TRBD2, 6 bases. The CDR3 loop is CASSQEGGGVGTEDPRDEQFF. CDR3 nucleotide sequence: TGCGCCAGCAGCCAAGAGGGGGGTGGAGTGGGCACTGAGGACCCGAGGGATGAGCAGTTCTTC.